The 16 T cell receptor beta chains below come from one sample, sequenced in a study of shared clonotypes between healthy human individuals. TCRdb keeps only in-frame clones here, not all; method: immunoSEQ multiplex PCR. The sample records around 2,000,000 clones, approximately 95% being singletons. The sequenced sample was naive CD4+ T cells sorted from blood. Described subset: CD45RA+ positively selected. Receptors were obtained from a man aged 18 to 35 in good health.

This chain connects TRBV7-2 to TRBJ2-7, with TRBD1 as a possible D gene (6 bases). Germline CDR1 SGHTA, CDR2 FQGNSA. This CDR3 spans 17 amino acids. Trimming took off 5 bases at V and 0 bases at J, with 20 bases between the two ends. The CDR3 spells CASSPRHDRTYSYEQYF. CDR3 sequence (DNA): TGTGCCAGCAGCCCCCGACACGACAGGACCTACTCCTACGAGCAGTACTTC.

The V and J genes are TRBV29-1 and TRBJ2-1; D gene unclear. V was trimmed by 5 bases and J by 7 bases, leaving 9 bases between them. Germline V gives CDR1 SQVTM, CDR2 ANQGSEA. This CDR3 is 11 amino acids long. The CDR3: CSVRRTNEQFF. The CDR3 DNA is TGCAGCGTTAGACGGACGAATGAGCAGTTCTTC.

V and J are TRBV4-1 and TRBJ1-6; D not certain. The CDR3 contains 14 residues. CDR1 MGHRA and CDR2 YSYEKL come from the germline V gene. V shed 10 bases and J shed 0 bases, with 10 bases lying between them. The CDR3 DNA reads TGCGCCACCGGACCTAGCTCCTATAATTCACCCCTCCACTTT. Translated, it gives CATGPSSYNSPLHF.

The chain uses TRBV6-1 and TRBJ2-7, with D uncertain. Germline assignment: CDR1 MNHNS and CDR2 SASEGT. This CDR3 has 14 residues. V gave up 3 bases and J gave up 6 bases, with 15 bases separating them. In nucleotides, the CDR3 is TGTGCCAGCAGTGATCCGACCAGCCCCCTCGAGCAGTACTTC. Amino acid sequence: CASSDPTSPLEQYF.

This clone has a single count. J is TRBJ2-7 and V is TRBV5-3; TRBD1 matches 11 bases. TRBV5-3 is an ORF, and what it does is uncertain. V dropped 8 bases and J dropped 4; count of bases not matched to a gene: 5. This CDR3 has 13 amino acids. The CDR3 reads CARRTGGGYEQYF. The DNA for the CDR3 is TGTGCCAGGCGGACAGGGGGCGGATACGAGCAGTACTTC.

The DNA of the CDR3 is TGCGCCAGCAACGTAAGGGACAGAGTCCCCGGGGAGCTGTTTTTT. Protein sequence: CASNVRDRVPGELFF. The gene calls are TRBV5-1 and TRBJ2-2; TRBD1 agrees at 7 bases. This CDR3 contains 15 residues. Trimming at V came to 6 bases and at J to 6 bases, leaving 11 bases not matched to a gene. Germline loops: CDR1 SGHRS, CDR2 YFSETQ.

This rearrangement joins TRBV23-1 to TRBJ2-7; 7 positions agree with TRBD1. TRBV23-1 counts as an open reading frame of uncertain function. The CDR3 spans 15 residues. The trim removed 3 bases at V and 5 bases at J, leaving 10 bases unmatched. The CDR3 DNA sequence: TGCGCCAGCAGTCAGCTGGTGACAGGGTACAACGAGCAGTACTTC. It encodes CASSQLVTGYNEQYF.

V gene TRBV13 combines with J gene TRBJ2-7; D possibly corresponds to TRBD1 (5 bases). The CDR3 consists of 15 residues. The V and J ends lost 0 bases and 4 bases respectively, with 13 bases between them. Germline CDR1 is PRHDT and CDR2 is FYEKMQ (reference sequence). Here the CDR3 DNA reads TGTGCCAGCAGCTTAGGCAGGGCAGGAGTTTACGAGCAGTACTTC. Translating gives CASSLGRAGVYEQYF.

This clone was detected once. The genes are TRBV4-3 and TRBJ2-7; no definite D call. V lost 0 bases and J 6 bases, leaving 18 bases between the germline ends. The CDR3 has 16 amino acids. The germline V gene has CDR1 LGHNA and CDR2 YSLEER. DNA for the CDR3: TGCGCCAGCAGCCAAGATCGGGCTAGTAGTTACCTCGAGCAGTACTTC. It encodes CASSQDRASSYLEQYF.

This chain connects TRBV6-1 to TRBJ1-3, with D perhaps TRBD1 (5 bases). Looked up from germline, CDR1 is MNHNS and CDR2 is SASEGT. CDR3 length: 14 residues. The V and J ends lost 2 bases and 5 bases respectively, with 10 bases between them. The CDR3 DNA follows: TGTGCCAGCAGTGAAAGCCAGGGCCGAAACACCATATATTTT. This gives the protein CASSESQGRNTIYF.

This sequence joins TRBV9 and TRBJ2-5; 7 bases fit TRBD2. V lost 3 bases and J lost 0; bases outside the gene matches: 2. CDR1 and CDR2 (germline): SGDLS, YYNGEE. The CDR3 spans 14 residues. CDR3 DNA sequence: TGTGCCAGCAGCGCCGGGGGGAACCAAGAGACCCAGTACTTC. Its protein is CASSAGGNQETQYF. Complete variable domain (other parts from reference TRBV9 and TRBJ2-5): DSGVTQTPKHLITATGQRVTLRCSPRSGDLSVYWYQQSLDQGLQFLIQYYNGEERAKGNILERFSAQQFPDLHSELNLSSLELGDSALYFCASSAGGNQETQYFGPGTRLLVL.

This chain's CDR3 is CASSQDNRSNQPQHF. CDR3 coding DNA: TGCGCCAGCAGCCAAGATAACAGGAGCAATCAGCCCCAGCATTTT. The rearrangement links TRBV4-1 to TRBJ1-5, with D perhaps TRBD1 (5 bases). The CDR3 has 15 residues. Trimming removed 0 bases at V and 1 base at J, with 7 bases between. Germline V gene data show CDR1 as MGHRA and CDR2 as YSYEKL.

The CDR3 sequence is CASSEALGQGETQYF. CDR3 DNA: TGTGCCAGCAGTGAAGCGCTTGGGCAGGGAGAGACCCAGTACTTC. This chain joins TRBV2 and TRBJ2-5, with TRBD1 as a possible D gene (5 bases). V was pared by 0 bases and J by 4 bases, with 12 bases between. Germline V gene lookup returns CDR1 SNHLY and CDR2 FYNNEI. The CDR3 is 15 amino acids.

V gene TRBV9 combines with J gene TRBJ1-4, with D perhaps matching TRBD1 (6 bases). Germline CDR1 SGDLS, CDR2 YYNGEE. This CDR3 is built from 19 residues. With 1 base removed from V and 2 bases from J, the gap between germline ends came to 21 bases. The chain's CDR3 is CASSVLRGHPGWTNEKLFF. Here the CDR3 DNA reads TGTGCCAGCAGCGTACTTCGGGGACATCCAGGGTGGACTAATGAAAAACTGTTTTTT.

The V and J genes are TRBV7-9 and TRBJ1-4, with a tentative D call TRBD1 (6 bases). This CDR3 spans 17 amino acids. V lost 5 bases and J lost 5, with 21 bases in between. Germline values: CDR1 SEHNR, CDR2 FQNEAQ (reference sequence). CDR3 amino acids: CASSLGQSPTSNEKLFF. The CDR3 DNA follows: TGTGCCAGCAGCCTTGGACAGTCTCCGACCTCAAATGAAAAACTGTTTTTT. The complete variable domain, with remaining parts taken from reference TRBV7-9 and TRBJ1-4, reads DTGVSQNPRHKITKRGQNVTFRCDPISEHNRLYWYRQTLGQGPEFLTYFQNEAQLEKSRLLSDRFSAERPKGSFSTLEIQRTEQGDSAMYLCASSLGQSPTSNEKLFFGSGTQLSVL.

The chain combines TRBV2 with TRBJ2-2; D ambiguous. From germline, CDR1 is SNHLY and CDR2 FYNNEI. Trimming removed 6 bases from V and 2 bases from J, with 7 bases in between. The CDR3 covers 13 residues. The CDR3 sequence: CASRAVNTGELFF. The DNA for the CDR3 is TGTGCCAGCAGGGCGGTTAACACCGGGGAGCTGTTTTTT.